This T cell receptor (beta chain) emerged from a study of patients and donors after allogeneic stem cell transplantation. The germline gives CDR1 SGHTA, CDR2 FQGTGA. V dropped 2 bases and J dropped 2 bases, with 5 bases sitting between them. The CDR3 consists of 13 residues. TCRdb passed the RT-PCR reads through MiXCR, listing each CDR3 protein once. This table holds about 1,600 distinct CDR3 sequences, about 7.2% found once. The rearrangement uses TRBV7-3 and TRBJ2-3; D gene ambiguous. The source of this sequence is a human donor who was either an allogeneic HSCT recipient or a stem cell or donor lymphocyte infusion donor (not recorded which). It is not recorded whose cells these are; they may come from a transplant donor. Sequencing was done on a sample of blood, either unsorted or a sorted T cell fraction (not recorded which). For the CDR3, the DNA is TGTGCCAGCAGCTTAGCTGACACAGATACGCAGTATTTT. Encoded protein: CASSLADTDTQYF.